This T cell receptor beta chain was identified in a study of cytomegalovirus exposure and HLA in healthy donors. Per germline, CDR1 MDHEN and CDR2 SYDVKM. The CDR3 totals 13 residues. The ends lost 5 bases at V and 5 bases at J; junction bases unmatched: 5. A multiplex PCR was run with 60 Vbeta primers and 13 Jbeta primers. Only in-frame clones appear in the TCRdb table, and some are missing; sequencing was by immunoSEQ multiplex PCR. The sample yields about 100,000 clones, over 70% seen once. A note on this clone: Its antigen is as yet unknown.

Findings and caveats of the study: Whilst most TCR sequences proved rare, a subset of public TCRs occurred across many donors.

The sequence derives from a man aged 50 to 60 in good health and CMV-seropositive. The J gene is TRBJ2-7, the V gene TRBV28; 8 nucleotides line up with TRBD2. The specimen was PBMCs. The CDR3 sequence: CASSVTSVDEQYF. CDR3 sequence (DNA): TGTGCCAGCAGTGTGACTAGCGTCGACGAGCAGTACTTC.